This TCR beta chain originates from a study of T-cell reconstitution after alpha-beta-depleted transplantation in children. The CDR3 extends over 16 amino acids. Germline CDR1 is LNHNV and CDR2 is YYDKDF (reference sequence). Losses at the gene ends were 5 bases for V and 7 bases for J; bases not matched to a gene: 14. This clonotype has just a few counts. Construction of the TCRbeta library involved unique molecular identifiers. TCRdb processed the PCR reads anew with MiXCR; each CDR3 protein has one entry. Seen here are approximately 400,000 distinct CDR3 sequences, 15% to 20% observed once, and the top ten hold roughly 29%.

The clonotype originates from a boy younger than two who had a stem cell transplant for Wiskott-Aldrich syndrome, so the T cells may come from the graft donor. Sample: PBMCs, mostly from graft donor cells, taken 360 days after TCRalphabeta/CD19-depleted stem cell transplant. The rearrangement joins TRBV15 to TRBJ2-1; 7 nucleotides align to TRBD2. CDR3 in DNA: TGTGCCACCAGCCGGAGCGGGGTTGTGATGCGTAATGAGCAGTTCTTC. Translating it yields CATSRSGVVMRNEQFF.